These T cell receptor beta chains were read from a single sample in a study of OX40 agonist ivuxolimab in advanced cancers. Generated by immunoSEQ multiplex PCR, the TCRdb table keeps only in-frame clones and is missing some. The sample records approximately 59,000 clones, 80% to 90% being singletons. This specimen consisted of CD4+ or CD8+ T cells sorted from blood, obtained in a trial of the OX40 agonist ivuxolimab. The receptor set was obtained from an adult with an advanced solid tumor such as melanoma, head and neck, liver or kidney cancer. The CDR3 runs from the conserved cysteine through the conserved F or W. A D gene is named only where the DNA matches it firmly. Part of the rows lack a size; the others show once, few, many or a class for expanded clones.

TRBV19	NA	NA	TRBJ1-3	TGTGCCACCCCTGGGCACGACAGACTCCGGTCGGGAAACACCATATATTTT	CATPGHDRLRSGNTIYF
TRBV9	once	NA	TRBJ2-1	TGTGCCAGCAGCACCGGGACTTACAATGAGCAGTTCTTC	CASSTGTYNEQFF
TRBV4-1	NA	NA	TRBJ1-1	TGCGCCAGCAGCCAAGGGGGGTTTCCGGGACGGGAAGCTTTCTTT	CASSQGGFPGREAFF
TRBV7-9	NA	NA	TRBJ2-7	TGTGCCAGCAGCTCACTCCGGGACACCTTTTACGAGCAGTACTTC	CASSSLRDTFYEQYF
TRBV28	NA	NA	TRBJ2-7	TGTGCCACGCAGGGGACTCTCTACGAGCAGTACTTC	CATQGTLYEQYF
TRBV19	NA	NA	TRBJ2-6	TGTGCCAGTACCCCTCTGACTGGGGCCAACGTCCTGACTTTC	CASTPLTGANVLTF
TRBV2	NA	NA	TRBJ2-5	TGTGCCGGAGACAGTCAAGAGACCCAGTACTTC	CAGDSQETQYF
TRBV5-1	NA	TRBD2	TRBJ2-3	TGCGCCAGCAGCTTGACTAGCGGGATCACAGATACGCAGTATTTT	CASSLTSGITDTQYF
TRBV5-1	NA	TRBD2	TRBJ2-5	TGCGCCAGCAGCTTGGTTATTCGCGGGAGGGGCGAAGAGACCCAGTACTTC	CASSLVIRGRGEETQYF
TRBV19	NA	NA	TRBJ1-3	TGTGCCAGTACCGCCCCGGGAAACACCATATATTTT	CASTAPGNTIYF
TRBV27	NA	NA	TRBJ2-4	TGTGCCAGCAGTGAGAGTAAGGGGGCGGGAGGAATCAAGAGTCAGTACTTC	CASSESKGAGGIKSQYF
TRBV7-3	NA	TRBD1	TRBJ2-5	TGTGCCAGCAGCTTAACGTCCACGGGTCAGGGGGCCCAGTACTTC	CASSLTSTGQGAQYF
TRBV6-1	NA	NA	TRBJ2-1	TGTGCCAGCAAAGGGGTTAGCGGTCGGGATGAGCAGTTCTTC	CASKGVSGRDEQFF
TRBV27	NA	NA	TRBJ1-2	TGTGCCAGCAGTTTCCGAGGGGGCTATGGCTACACCTTC	CASSFRGGYGYTF
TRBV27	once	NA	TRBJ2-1	TGTGCCAGCAGCCCCATTCAGGGGCGTACCTACAATGAGCAGTTCTTC	CASSPIQGRTYNEQFF
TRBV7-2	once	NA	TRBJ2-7	TGTGCCAGCAGCTTATATAAGGACGTCGGGGGCGAGCAGTACTTC	CASSLYKDVGGEQYF
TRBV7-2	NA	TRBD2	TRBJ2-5	TGTGCCAGCAGCGCGGGACTAGCGGCCCTCCAAGAGACCCAGTACTTC	CASSAGLAALQETQYF
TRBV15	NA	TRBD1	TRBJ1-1	TGTGCCACCAGCAAGGGACAGATGAACACTGAAGCTTTCTTT	CATSKGQMNTEAFF
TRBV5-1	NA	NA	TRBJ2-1	TGCGCCAGCAGCTTCGAACCGGCAGAAAATGAGCAGTTCTTC	CASSFEPAENEQFF
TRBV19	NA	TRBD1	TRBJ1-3	TGTGCCAGTATGACAGGGGGGTCTGGAAACACCATATATTTT	CASMTGGSGNTIYF
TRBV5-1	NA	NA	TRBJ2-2	TGCGCCAGCAGCTTGGCCCTAGTCGAAATGACCGGGGAGCTGTTTTTT	CASSLALVEMTGELFF
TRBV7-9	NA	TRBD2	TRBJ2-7	TGTGCCAGCAGCTTAATAGGGGAGGGCGAGCAGTACTTC	CASSLIGEGEQYF
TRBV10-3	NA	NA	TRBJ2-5	TGTGCCATCAGTGAGTCACGAGAGACCCAGTACTTC	CAISESRETQYF
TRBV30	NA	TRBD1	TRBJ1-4	TGTGCGGAGGGACAGACTAATGAAAAACTGTTTTTT	CAEGQTNEKLFF
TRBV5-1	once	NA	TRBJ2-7	TGCGCCAGCAGCTTACAGGCGGTGAGCTCCTACGAGCAGTACTTC	CASSLQAVSSYEQYF
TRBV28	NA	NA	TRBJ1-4	TGTGCCAGCAGCGAACCCGGACGGACTAATGAAAAACTGTTTTTT	CASSEPGRTNEKLFF
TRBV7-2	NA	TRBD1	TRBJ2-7	TGTGCCAGCAGCGTACCGGGACAGGGTTTCAACGAGCAGTACTTC	CASSVPGQGFNEQYF
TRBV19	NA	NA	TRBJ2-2	TGTGCCAGTAGTATAGGAACCGACCGGAGGGCCGGTCGCACCGGGGAGCTGTTTTTT	CASSIGTDRRAGRTGELFF
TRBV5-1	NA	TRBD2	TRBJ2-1	TGCGCCAGCCTGGGACTAGCGGGTGCGTCTGGGAATGAGCAGTTCTTC	CASLGLAGASGNEQFF